The sample holds many counts of the clone carrying this T cell receptor beta chain. Its antigen is as yet unknown. The data belong to a study of blood T cells in healthy people across ages. General observations from the study: Reliance upon unsorted PBMCs precluded definitive naive versus antigen-experienced comparison. Naive T cell percentage by flow cytometry tracked strongly with beta diversity.

The CDR3 loop spans 13 amino acids. Per germline, CDR1 MNHEY and CDR2 SVGAGI. V lost 6 bases and J lost 3, with 10 bases in between. They isolated at least 6 million PBMCs from each sample. Extractions gave at least 5 micrograms of total RNA per sample. A second PCR of 7 to 11 cycles used a sample-barcoded 5' primer and a J-beta primer mix. TCRdb independently ran MiXCR on the 5' RACE reads; one entry per CDR3 protein. In the table there are hundreds of thousands of distinct CDR3 sequences, 32% of which are singletons. The receptor comes from a woman aged 80 or over in good health. Sequenced input: blood. The chain employs TRBV6-5 and TRBJ2-3; D perhaps matches TRBD2 (5 bases). CDR3 nucleotide sequence: TGTGCCAGCAGAATCCCGGGGACAGATACGCAGTATTTT. Translated: CASRIPGTDTQYF.